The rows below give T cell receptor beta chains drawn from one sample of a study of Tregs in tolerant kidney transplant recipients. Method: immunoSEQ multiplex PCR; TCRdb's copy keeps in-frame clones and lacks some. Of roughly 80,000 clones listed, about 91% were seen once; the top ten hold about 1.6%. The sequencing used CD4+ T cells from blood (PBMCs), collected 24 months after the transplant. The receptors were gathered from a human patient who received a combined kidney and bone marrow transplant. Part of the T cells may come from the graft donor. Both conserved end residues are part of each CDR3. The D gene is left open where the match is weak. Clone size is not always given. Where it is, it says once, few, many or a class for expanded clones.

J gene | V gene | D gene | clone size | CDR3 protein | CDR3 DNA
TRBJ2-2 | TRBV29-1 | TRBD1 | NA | CSVEGQGGGELFF | TGCAGCGTTGAGGGACAGGGGGGCGGGGAGCTGTTTTTT
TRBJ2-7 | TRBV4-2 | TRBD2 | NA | CASSQDRSSGALGNEQYF | TGTGCCAGCAGCCAAGATCGATCTAGCGGAGCCCTAGGGAACGAGCAGTACTTC
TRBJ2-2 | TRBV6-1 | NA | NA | CASSPTGPNTGELFF | TGTGCCAGCAGCCCGACAGGCCCGAACACCGGGGAGCTGTTTTTT
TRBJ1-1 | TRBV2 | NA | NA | CASTISVNTEAFF | TGTGCCAGCACCATCTCAGTGAACACTGAAGCTTTCTTT
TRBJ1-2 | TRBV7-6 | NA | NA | CASSSTGLDYGYTF | TGTGCCAGCAGCTCTACAGGGTTGGACTATGGCTACACCTTC
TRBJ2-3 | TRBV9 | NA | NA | CASSDLRRLEPTQYF | TGTGCCAGCAGCGACCTGAGGAGGCTGGAGCCTACGCAGTATTTT
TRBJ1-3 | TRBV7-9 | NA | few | CASSSHYGFGNTIYF | TGTGCCAGCAGCTCACATTACGGGTTCGGAAACACCATATATTTT
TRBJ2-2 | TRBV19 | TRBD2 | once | CASSINSGGAAGELFF | TGTGCCAGTAGTATTAACAGCGGGGGGGCCGCCGGGGAGCTGTTTTTT
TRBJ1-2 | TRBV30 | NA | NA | CAWRPDSNYGYTF | TGTGCCTGGAGGCCGGACAGTAACTATGGCTACACCTTC
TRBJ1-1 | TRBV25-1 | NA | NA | CASSEVLGAEAFF | TGTGCCAGCAGTGAGGTTCTGGGAGCTGAAGCTTTCTTT
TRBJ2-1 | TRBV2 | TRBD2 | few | CASSVGAGGMVGEQFF | TGTGCCAGCAGCGTGGGGGCGGGGGGGATGGTGGGCGAGCAGTTCTTC
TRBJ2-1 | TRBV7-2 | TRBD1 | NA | CASSSLPPQGSEQFF | TGTGCCAGCAGCTCCTTACCTCCACAGGGGAGTGAGCAGTTCTTC
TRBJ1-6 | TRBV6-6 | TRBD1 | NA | CASSYGQANSPLHF | TGTGCCAGCAGTTATGGACAGGCGAATTCCCCCCTCCACTTT
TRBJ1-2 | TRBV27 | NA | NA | CASSLSGGIYGYTF | TGTGCCAGCAGTTTGTCGGGAGGAATCTATGGCTACACCTTC
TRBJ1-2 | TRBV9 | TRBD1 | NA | CASSAGTGEAGTGYTF | TGTGCCAGCAGCGCCGGGACAGGGGAGGCCGGGACGGGCTACACCTTC
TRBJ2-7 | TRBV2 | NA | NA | CASSGGLYSYTYEQYF | TGTGCCAGCAGTGGGGGGCTCTATTCCTACACCTACGAGCAGTACTTC
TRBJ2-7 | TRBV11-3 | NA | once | CASSFSIHEQYF | TGTGCCAGCAGCTTCAGTATTCACGAGCAGTACTTC
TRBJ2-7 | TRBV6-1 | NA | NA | CASSASGDYYEQYF | TGTGCCAGCAGTGCCTCGGGGGATTACTACGAGCAGTACTTC
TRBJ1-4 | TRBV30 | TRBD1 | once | CAGQGKVDEKLFF | TGTGCCGGACAGGGGAAGGTTGATGAAAAACTGTTTTTT
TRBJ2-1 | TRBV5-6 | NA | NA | CASSPGGWGLYNEQFF | TGTGCCAGCAGCCCTGGCGGGTGGGGTCTCTACAATGAGCAGTTCTTC
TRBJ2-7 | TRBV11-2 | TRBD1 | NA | CASSRDSYYEQYF | TGTGCCAGCAGCCGGGACAGCTACTACGAGCAGTACTTC
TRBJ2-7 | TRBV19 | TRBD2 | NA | CASREAGDAYEQYF | TGTGCCAGTCGAGAAGCGGGAGATGCCTACGAGCAGTACTTC